Presented here are 2 T cell receptor beta chains from one specimen sequenced in a study of blood T cell repertoires in COVID-19 (dated by TCRdb to 2020 to 2021). Library preparation employed the immunoSEQ multiplex PCR assay. TCRdb mirrors the immuneACCESS table, restricted to in-frame sequences. Some clones are absent from its copies; in checked studies, under half trace to an unresolved V gene, and the reason for the others is unknown. This sample has 200,000 to 250,000 clones in its table, and 65% to 90% of those were observed once. Clones ranked in the top ten supply over 2% of the sample. Material for sequencing was peripheral blood. The origin of the receptors is a woman aged 70-85 years with COVID-19, enrolled during active disease.

The chain links TRBV7-2 to TRBJ1-2; 11 nucleotides line up with TRBD1. Germline CDR1 SGHTA, CDR2 FQGNSA. The CDR3 extends over 16 amino acids. Losses at the gene ends were 4 bases for V and 3 bases for J; bases not matched to a gene: 7. The CDR3 bases are TGTGCCAGCAGCTGGACAGGGGGCGTTCAAGACTATGGCTACACCTTC. It encodes CASSWTGGVQDYGYTF. Combining the CDR3 with reference TRBV7-2 and TRBJ1-2 gives the whole variable domain GAGVSQSPSNKVTEKGKDVELRCDPISGHTALYWYRQSLGQGLEFLIYFQGNSAPDKSGLPSDRFSAERTGGSVSTLTIQRTQQEDSAVYLCASSWTGGVQDYGYTFGSGTRLTVV.

The V and J genes are TRBV29-1 and TRBJ2-5; 8 nucleotides align to TRBD1. Per the germline V gene, CDR1 is SQVTM and CDR2 is ANQGSEA. Trimming at V came to 5 bases and at J to 4 bases, leaving 9 bases not matched to a gene. This CDR3 region has 14 residues. CDR3 bases: TGCAGCGTTCCGGACAGGGAATTCGTAGAGACCCAGTACTTC. It yields the protein CSVPDREFVETQYF.